This T cell receptor (beta chain) was retrieved from a study of human CD8 memory T cell subsets. Study-level results: Higher diversity in stem-like memory T cells than in precursor exhausted T cells was suggested by Chao1 estimates. Sequencing was limited to the T cell receptor beta chain. Whereas effector memory cells differed, stem-like memory and precursor exhausted T cells had comparably high diversity.

CDR3 length: 15 residues. Germline V gene data show CDR1 as SGHNT and CDR2 as YYREEE (reference sequence). This clonotype is labeled medium-sized (0.01 to 0.1%) based on frequency. Its target is not known. TCR beta libraries were made by UMI-labeled 5' RACE. Original methodology: Per TCR beta library, functional CDR3 beta clonotypes numbered 3,000 to 18,000. Reprocessing the 5' RACE reads, TCRdb reports a single entry for every CDR3 protein and omits DNA. The V and J calls, along with clone size, are taken from TCRdb and not from the paper's own processing. Recorded here are 5,000 or so distinct CDR3 sequences; the top ten clones represent approximately 20%.

Input material: CD8+ T cells from PBMCs. This receptor was taken from a human donor in good health. The chain couples TRBV5-4 to TRBJ1-1. The CDR3 loop reads CASSWGEGMNTEAFF.